Each of the 8 T cell receptor beta chains below was sequenced from the same sample in a study of PD-L1 blockade in urothelial cancer. Time point defined: pretreatment peripheral blood. The repertoire was sequenced with immunoSEQ multiplex PCR; TCRdb's copy has only in-frame clones and lacks some. The sample has approximately 90,000 clones, roughly 84% seen once. The sample consisted of PBMCs, taken around atezolizumab (anti-PD-L1) treatment. The receptors were gathered from a man between 60 and 75 years old with urothelial cancer.

The chain couples TRBV19 to TRBJ2-3, with 10 bases identical to TRBD1. Germline CDR1 LNHDA, CDR2 SQIVND (reference sequence). CDR3 length: 15 amino acids. V was pared by 6 bases and J by 4 bases, with 7 bases of the junction left unmatched. This chain's CDR3 is CASSRTGGGSDTQYF. The CDR3 DNA sequence: TGTGCCAGTAGCCGGACAGGGGGAGGCTCAGATACGCAGTATTTT.

The chain links TRBV2 to TRBJ1-1; TRBD1 matches 8 bases. CDR1 is SNHLY, CDR2 FYNNEI, per germline. This CDR3 comprises 15 residues. The ends lost 4 bases at V and 5 bases at J; junction bases unmatched: 9. CDR3 in amino acids: CASSGQGAVGTEAFF. The CDR3 DNA is TGTGCCAGCAGTGGCCAGGGGGCGGTTGGAACTGAAGCTTTCTTT. Filled out from reference TRBV2 and TRBJ1-1, the complete variable domain reads EPEVTQTPSHQVTQMGQEVILRCVPISNHLYFYWYRQILGQKVEFLVSFYNNEISEKSEIFDDQFSVERPDGSNFTLKIRSTKLEDSAMYFCASSGQGAVGTEAFFGQGTRLTVV.

The chain recombines TRBV12-2 with TRBJ2-1; the DNA was not compared with TRBD2, the D call given in the table. TRBV12-2 represents a pseudogene. CDR3 length: 17 residues. DNA for the CDR3: TGTGCAAGTCGCTTAGCGCTGGGACTAGCGGGAGGTAATGAGCAGTTCTTC. The encoded protein is CASRLALGLAGGNEQFF.

This clone was recorded only once. The chain recombines TRBV28 with TRBJ2-3; perhaps TRBD2 as D (5 bases). This CDR3 contains 13 residues. From germline, CDR1 is MDHEN and CDR2 SYDVKM. Trimming removed 1 base at V and 9 bases at J, with 11 bases between. CDR3 DNA: TGTGCCAGCAGTTTATCCTCCCCGGGGACGCAGTATTTT. As protein: CASSLSSPGTQYF.

The chain is built from TRBV4-3 and TRBJ2-2, with 7 bases fitting TRBD1. The CDR3 runs 18 residues. CDR1 and CDR2 (germline): LGHNA, YSLEER. J gave up 0 bases and V 6 bases, and 13 bases lay outside the gene matches. DNA for the CDR3: TGCGCCAGCAGTCATCCGGGACAGTCAACCGCGAACACCGGGGAGCTGTTTTTT. Its protein product is CASSHPGQSTANTGELFF.

The chain carries TRBV5-1 and TRBJ2-1; 7 bases fit TRBD1. There are 13 residues in the CDR3. Per the germline V gene, CDR1 is SGHRS and CDR2 is YFSETQ. After removal of 4 bases from V and 6 bases from J, the junction contained 4 bases not matched to a gene. CDR3 in amino acids: CASSTGQINEQFF. DNA for the CDR3: TGCGCCAGCAGCACGGGACAGATCAATGAGCAGTTCTTC.

The chain couples TRBV28 to TRBJ2-7; tentative D call: TRBD2 (5 bases). CDR1 and CDR2 (germline): MDHEN, SYDVKM. The CDR3 consists of 14 residues. V shed 5 bases and J shed 4 bases, with 15 bases lying between them. In nucleotides, the CDR3 is TGTGCCAGCAGTCCAGCAGGACTGTTTTACGAGCAGTACTTC. This gives the protein CASSPAGLFYEQYF. Filled out from reference TRBV28 and TRBJ2-7, the complete variable domain reads DVKVTQSSRYLVKRTGEKVFLECVQDMDHENMFWYRQDPGLGLRLIYFSYDVKMKEKGDIPEGYSVSREKKERFSLILESASTNQTSMYLCASSPAGLFYEQYFGPGTRLTVT.

The V and J genes are TRBV11-2 and TRBJ1-1; possibly TRBD1 for D (6 bases). Trimming stripped 5 bases from V and 7 bases from J, with 8 bases between. Germline CDR1 reads SGHAT; CDR2 reads FQNNGV. The CDR3 extends over 11 amino acids. In DNA, the CDR3 is TGTGCCAGCAGCAGGACAGTTGAAGCTTTCTTT. This encodes CASSRTVEAFF.